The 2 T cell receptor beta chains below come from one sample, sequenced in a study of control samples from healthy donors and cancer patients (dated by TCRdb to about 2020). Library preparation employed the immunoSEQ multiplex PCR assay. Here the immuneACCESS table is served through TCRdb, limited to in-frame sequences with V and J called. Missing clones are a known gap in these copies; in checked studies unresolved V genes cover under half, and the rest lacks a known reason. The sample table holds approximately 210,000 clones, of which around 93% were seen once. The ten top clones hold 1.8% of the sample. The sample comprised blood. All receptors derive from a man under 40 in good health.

CDR3 residues: CASSIGLAAGELFF. In nucleotides, the CDR3 is TGTGCCAGTTCAATAGGGCTAGCGGCCGGGGAGCTGTTTTTT. The chain has TRBV19 and TRBJ2-2, with 7 nucleotides matching TRBD2. The CDR3 loop spans 14 amino acids. Germline V gene data show CDR1 as LNHDA and CDR2 as SQIVND (reference sequence). V gave up 8 bases and J gave up 6 bases; unmatched junction bases: 9.

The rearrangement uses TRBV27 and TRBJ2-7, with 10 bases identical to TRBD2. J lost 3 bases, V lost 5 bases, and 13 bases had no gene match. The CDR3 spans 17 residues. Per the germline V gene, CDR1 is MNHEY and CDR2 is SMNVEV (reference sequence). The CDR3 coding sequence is TGTGCCAGCAGTCCCTGGGCTAGCGGGAGCCTCATCTACGAGCAGTACTTC. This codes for CASSPWASGSLIYEQYF.